This TCR beta chain emerged from a study of CD8+ T cells in alopecia areata. Regarding the study as a whole: Sequences from scalp samples also cover resident alphabeta T cells of normal skin.

The CDR3 consists of 14 residues. Comment on this clone: What it binds is unknown.

RNA was isolated and reverse transcribed to cDNA, the sequencing template. Here immunoSEQ multiplex PCR was the method, and the copy in TCRdb shows in-frame clones only, minus some. The sample has about 120,000 clones, 55% to 80% seen once. From PBMCs, CD4+ and CD8+ T cells were sorted. Sequencing was performed on CD4+ T cells sorted from blood. V gene TRBV1 combines with J gene TRBJ2-7; the table's D gene call, TRBD1, was not cross checked with the DNA. TRBV1 is termed a pseudogene. The receptor was derived from a human donor in good health. CDR3 DNA: TGCACCAGCAGCCAAGGACAGGAGTTCTACGAGCAGTACTTC. Translating gives CTSSQGQEFYEQYF.